This entry is about one T cell receptor (beta chain). This record comes from a study of CD8 T cells in Susac syndrome. The CDR3 length is 14 residues. The germline CDR1 and CDR2 sequences are DFQATT and SNEGSKA (reference sequence). The ends were cut back, 2 bases at V and 3 bases at J, with 14 bases in the middle. Random-hexamer reverse transcription was applied to roughly 0.45 to 1 ug RNA. TCRdb itself ran the immunoSEQ multiplex PCR reads through MiXCR, one entry per CDR3 protein. Here the sample spans roughly 190,000 distinct CDR3 sequences, about 95% being singletons. The sequencing input was CD4+ T cells from PBMCs. The receptor was derived from a human donor in good health. This chain joins TRBV20-1 and TRBJ2-7; D unclear. CDR3 nucleotides: TGCAGTGCTAGATATCCAAGGGCCTTCTACGAGCAGTACTTC. Translating it yields CSARYPRAFYEQYF.